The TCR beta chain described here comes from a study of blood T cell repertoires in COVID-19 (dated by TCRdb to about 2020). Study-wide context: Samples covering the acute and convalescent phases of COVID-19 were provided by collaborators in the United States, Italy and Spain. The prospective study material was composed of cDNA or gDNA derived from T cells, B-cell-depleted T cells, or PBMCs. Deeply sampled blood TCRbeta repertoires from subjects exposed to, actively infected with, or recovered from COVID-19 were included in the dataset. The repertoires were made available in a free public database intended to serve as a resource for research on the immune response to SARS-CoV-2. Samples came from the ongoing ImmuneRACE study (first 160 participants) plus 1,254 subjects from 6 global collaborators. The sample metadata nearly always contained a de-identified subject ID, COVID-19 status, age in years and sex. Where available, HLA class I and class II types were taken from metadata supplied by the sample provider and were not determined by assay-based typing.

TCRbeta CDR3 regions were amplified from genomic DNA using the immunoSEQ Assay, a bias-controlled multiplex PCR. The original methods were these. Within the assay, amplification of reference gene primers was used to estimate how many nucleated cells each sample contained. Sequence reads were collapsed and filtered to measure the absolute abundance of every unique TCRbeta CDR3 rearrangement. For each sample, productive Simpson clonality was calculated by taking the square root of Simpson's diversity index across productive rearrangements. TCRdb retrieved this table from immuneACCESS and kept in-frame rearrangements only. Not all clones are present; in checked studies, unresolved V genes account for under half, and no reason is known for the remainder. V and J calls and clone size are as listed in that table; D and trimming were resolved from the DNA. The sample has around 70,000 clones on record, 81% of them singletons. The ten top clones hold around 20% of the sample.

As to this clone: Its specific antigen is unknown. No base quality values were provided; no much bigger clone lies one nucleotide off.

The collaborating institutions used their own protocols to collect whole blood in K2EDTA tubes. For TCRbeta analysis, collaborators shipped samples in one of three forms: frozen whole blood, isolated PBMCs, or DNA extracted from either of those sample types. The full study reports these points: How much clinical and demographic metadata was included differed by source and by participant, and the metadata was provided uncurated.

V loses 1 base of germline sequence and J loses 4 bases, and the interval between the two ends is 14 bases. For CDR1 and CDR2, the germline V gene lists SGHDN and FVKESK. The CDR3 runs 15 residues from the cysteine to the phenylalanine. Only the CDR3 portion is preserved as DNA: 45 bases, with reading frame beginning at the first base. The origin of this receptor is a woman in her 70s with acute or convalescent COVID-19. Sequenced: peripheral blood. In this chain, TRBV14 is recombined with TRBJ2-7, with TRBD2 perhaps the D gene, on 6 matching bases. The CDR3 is CASSQVGGGVYEQYF. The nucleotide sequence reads TGTGCCAGCAGCCAAGTGGGCGGCGGGGTTTACGAGCAGTACTTC. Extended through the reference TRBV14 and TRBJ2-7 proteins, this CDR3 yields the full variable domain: EAGVTQFPSHSVIEKGQTVTLRCDPISGHDNLYWYRRVMGKEIKFLLHFVKESKQDESGMPNNRFLAERTGGTYSTLKVQPAELEDSGVYFCASSQVGGGVYEQYFGPGTRLTVT.